A single sample is the source of the 27 T cell receptor beta chains below, sequenced in a study of T cells in Graves' hyperthyroidism and ophthalmopathy. Template material for amplifying TCR beta CDR3 regions consisted of RNA transcripts. First-round RT-PCR targeting the TCR CDR3 was performed with the HTBI primer set. TCRdb analysed the multiplex PCR reads with MiXCR anew, one entry per CDR3 protein. The data show about 360,000 distinct CDR3 sequences, 13% seen once. The sequenced sample was blood. These receptors came from a woman in her late teens or twenties with Graves' hyperthyroidism.

This clonotype was found a few times. The V and J genes are TRBV19 and TRBJ2-5, with TRBD2 identical over 8 bases. CDR1 is LNHDA, CDR2 SQIVND, per germline (reference sequence). The CDR3 consists of 13 residues. With V trimmed by 11 bases and J by 2 bases, 7 bases remained unmatched. In DNA form, the CDR3 reads TGTGCCGCGGGGGGACAAGGGCAAGAGACCCAGTACTTC. Protein: CAAGGQGQETQYF. Using reference TRBV19 and TRBJ2-5 for the parts outside the CDR3, the full variable domain is DGGITQSPKYLFRKEGQNVTLSCEQNLNHDAMYWYRQDPGQGLRLIYYSQIVNDFQKGDIAEGYSVSREKKESFPLTVTSAQKNPTAFYLCAAGGQGQETQYFGPGTRLLVL.

This clonotype was recorded many times. The chain is built from TRBV6-1 and TRBJ1-1, with D perhaps matching TRBD1 (6 bases). Trimming took off 5 bases at V and 4 bases at J, with 17 bases between the two ends. The CDR3 spans 15 residues. Germline V gene sequence: CDR1 MNHNS, CDR2 SASEGT. CDR3: CASSKAGDEGTEAFF. CDR3 nucleotides: TGTGCCAGCAGTAAGGCAGGGGATGAGGGCACTGAAGCTTTCTTT.

This clonotype was detected ten times or more. V is TRBV2 and J is TRBJ2-5; D may be TRBD1 (5 bases). Germline assignment: CDR1 SNHLY and CDR2 FYNNEI. V lost 3 bases and J lost 2, with 10 bases in between. There are 14 residues in the CDR3. CDR3 region: CASSDRVLQETQYF. The CDR3 nucleotides read TGTGCCAGCAGTGACAGGGTACTTCAAGAGACCCAGTACTTC. The entire variable domain, with the rest obtained from reference TRBV2 and TRBJ2-5, is as follows: EPEVTQTPSHQVTQMGQEVILRCVPISNHLYFYWYRQILGQKVEFLVSFYNNEISEKSEIFDDQFSVERPDGSNFTLKIRSTKLEDSAMYFCASSDRVLQETQYFGPGTRLLVL.

In this sample, this clonotype turned up many times. The V gene is TRBV11-2, the J gene TRBJ1-2; possibly TRBD1 for D (5 bases). Germline lookup yields CDR1 SGHAT and CDR2 FQNNGV. V lost 4 bases and J lost 7, with 13 bases in between. The CDR3 covers 13 residues. The CDR3 is CASSYEAGSGYTF. CDR3 nucleotide sequence: TGTGCCAGCAGCTACGAGGCAGGGAGTGGCTACACCTTC.

This clonotype was counted only a few times. The gene calls are TRBV14 and TRBJ2-3; TRBD1 might be the D (6 bases). The CDR3 sequence is 17 residues long. V dropped 0 bases and J dropped 0 bases, with 13 bases sitting between them. Germline values: CDR1 SGHDN, CDR2 FVKESK. In nucleotides, the CDR3 is TGTGCCAGCAGCCAAGACACGGACAGCGCTAGCACAGATACGCAGTATTTT. Residues: CASSQDTDSASTDTQYF.

In this sample, this clonotype turned up many times. The chain links TRBV11-3 to TRBJ2-2, with D perhaps TRBD1 or TRBD2 (5 bases each). The CDR3 is 15 amino acids. Germline CDR1 is SGHNT and CDR2 is YENEEA. Between the trimmed V and J ends, which lost 4 bases and 3 bases, there was a span of 12 bases. CDR3 residues: CASSSTGPDTGELFF. The CDR3 bases are TGTGCCAGCAGCTCTACGGGACCTGACACCGGGGAGCTGTTTTTT.

This clonotype has a count of ten or more. The chain is built from TRBV6-1 and TRBJ1-1; D gene ambiguous. Trimming stripped 3 bases from V and 0 bases from J, with 5 bases between. This CDR3 spans 13 amino acids. CDR1 MNHNS and CDR2 SASEGT come from the germline V gene. The CDR3 DNA reads TGTGCCAGCAGTGACACCCTGAACACTGAAGCTTTCTTT. It yields the protein CASSDTLNTEAFF.

The V gene is TRBV7-3, the J gene TRBJ2-3; D remains unclear. V was pared by 3 bases and J by 3 bases, with 7 bases between. Germline loops: CDR1 SGHTA, CDR2 FQGTGA. The CDR3 spans 13 residues. CDR3 DNA sequence: TGTGCCAGCAGCTTTTCGACAACAGATACGCAGTATTTT. Amino acid sequence: CASSFSTTDTQYF.

This clonotype has a count of ten or more. J is TRBJ2-1 and V is TRBV15, with TRBD1 matching 10 bases. Germline loops: CDR1 LNHNV, CDR2 YYDKDF (reference sequence). V lost 3 bases and J lost 2; bases outside the gene matches: 10. The CDR3 loop spans 18 amino acids. The CDR3 DNA follows: TGTGCCACCAGCAGCCTTGAAGCCGGGACAGGGGCCTACAATGAGCAGTTCTTC. The encoded protein is CATSSLEAGTGAYNEQFF.

In its sample, this clonotype was seen a few times. This chain uses TRBV5-1 with TRBJ2-7, with TRBD2 matching over 8 bases. Trimming cost V 4 bases and J 3 bases; bases outside gene matches: 9. The CDR3 runs to 15 residues. Germline loops: CDR1 SGHRS, CDR2 YFSETQ. In DNA form, the CDR3 reads TGCGCCAGCAGCCAAGGGGATGGGACTAGCTACGAGCAGTACTTC. Its protein product is CASSQGDGTSYEQYF. Combining the CDR3 with reference TRBV5-1 and TRBJ2-7 gives the whole variable domain KAGVTQTPRYLIKTRGQQVTLSCSPISGHRSVSWYQQTPGQGLQFLFEYFSETQRNKGNFPGRFSGRQFSNSRSEMNVSTLELGDSALYLCASSQGDGTSYEQYFGPGTRLTVT.

This clonotype was counted many times. The chain recombines TRBV6-2 or TRBV6-3 with TRBJ2-7; TRBD1 matches at 8 bases. The ends lost 6 bases at V and 0 bases at J; junction bases unmatched: 7. Germline V gene lookup returns CDR1 MNHEY and CDR2 SVGEGT. This CDR3 has 15 amino acids. The CDR3 region is CASSQRQGSSYEQYF. The CDR3 region has the DNA TGTGCCAGCAGCCAGCGACAGGGGAGCTCCTACGAGCAGTACTTC.

The table lists this clonotype with many counts. The chain joins TRBV7-3 to TRBJ1-1, with D perhaps matching TRBD1 (6 bases). Per the germline V gene, CDR1 is SGHTA and CDR2 is FQGTGA. This CDR3 has 13 amino acids. Trimming cost V 5 bases and J 3 bases, with 10 bases left between them. The DNA of the CDR3 is TGTGCCAGCAGCCCGGGGGCTCACACTGAAGCTTTCTTT. Translated: CASSPGAHTEAFF.

Many counts were recorded for this clonotype. V usage is TRBV12-3 or TRBV12-4 and J usage is TRBJ1-5; 7 nucleotides line up with TRBD1. The CDR3 extends over 17 amino acids. V gave up 7 bases and J gave up 3 bases; unmatched junction bases: 15. CDR3 protein: CASTTGTALAANQPQHF. The CDR3 coding sequence is TGTGCCAGCACAACCGGGACAGCACTAGCCGCCAATCAGCCCCAGCATTTT.

The sample holds many counts of this clonotype. The chain has TRBV5-1 and TRBJ2-5, with D possibly being TRBD1 (7 bases). The CDR3 contains 16 residues. The germline CDR1 and CDR2 sequences are SGHRS and YFSETQ. Trimming left V 1 base short and J 6 bases short, with 19 bases between. The CDR3 loop is CASSLSVAAGGKTQYF. The CDR3 region has the DNA TGCGCCAGCAGCTTGTCGGTTGCGGCAGGGGGGAAGACCCAGTACTTC.

The rearrangement joins TRBV15 to TRBJ2-4; TRBD2 matches 7 bases. Germline loops: CDR1 LNHNV, CDR2 YYDKDF (reference sequence). The V segment lost 5 bases and the J segment 4 bases; nucleotides outside the gene matches: 8. CDR3 length equals 15 residues. DNA of the CDR3: TGTGCCACCAGCGGCGGGTCTAGCGGAAAAAACATTCAGTACTTC. It translates to CATSGGSSGKNIQYF.

CDR3 nucleotide sequence: TGTGCCAGCGGACAGTTCCTGAGGGACGAGCAGTACTTC. Translating gives CASGQFLRDEQYF. The chain recombines TRBV28 with TRBJ2-7; D possibly corresponds to TRBD1 (6 bases). This CDR3 has 13 amino acids. Per the germline V gene, CDR1 is MDHEN and CDR2 is SYDVKM. V was clipped by 8 bases and J by 5 bases, with 16 bases between them. Supplemented by reference TRBV28 and TRBJ2-7, the full variable domain reads DVKVTQSSRYLVKRTGEKVFLECVQDMDHENMFWYRQDPGLGLRLIYFSYDVKMKEKGDIPEGYSVSREKKERFSLILESASTNQTSMYLCASGQFLRDEQYFGPGTRLTVT.

Comments on this clonotype: A much larger clone is a single base away; this may be a read error. J is TRBJ2-2 and V is TRBV11-2; TRBD2 matches 9 bases. Germline V gene data show CDR1 as SGHAT and CDR2 as FQNNGV. There are 17 residues in the CDR3. CDR3: CASSLESLAGNTGELLF. CDR3 nucleotide sequence: TGTGCCAGCAGCTTAGAAAGTCTAGCGGGGAACACCGGGGAGCTGCTTTTT.

In its sample, this clonotype was seen many times. The genes are TRBV11-2 and TRBJ2-1; no definite D call. Between the trimmed V and J ends, which lost 1 base and 10 bases, there was a span of 8 bases. This CDR3 region has 12 residues. The germline gives CDR1 SGHAT, CDR2 FQNNGV. CDR3 in amino acids: CASSLGRWEQFF. CDR3 nucleotides: TGTGCCAGCAGCTTAGGTCGCTGGGAGCAGTTCTTC. The whole variable domain, remainder taken from reference TRBV11-2 and TRBJ2-1, is EAGVAQSPRYKIIEKRQSVAFWCNPISGHATLYWYQQILGQGPKLLIQFQNNGVVDDSQLPKDRFSAERLKGVDSTLKIQPAKLEDSAVYLCASSLGRWEQFFGPGTRLTVL.

This clonotype was counted ten times or more. The genes are TRBV27 and TRBJ1-2, with unresolved D. Trimming took 4 bases from V and 2 from J, leaving 14 bases between them. The germline V gene encodes CDR1 MNHEY and CDR2 SMNVEV (reference sequence). The CDR3 has 15 residues. The CDR3 here is CASSSQSGRNYGYTF. The CDR3 nucleotides are TGTGCCAGCAGTTCCCAATCGGGCCGAAACTATGGCTACACCTTC.

This clonotype was counted only a few times. The rearrangement links TRBV12-5 to TRBJ2-1; D not certain. V was trimmed by 9 bases and J by 0 bases, leaving 15 bases between them. The CDR3 spans 15 residues. Germline loops: CDR1 LGHNT, CDR2 FRNRAP. The CDR3, as DNA: TGTGCTAGCGGCGACGGCCCGAGCTCCTACAATGAGCAGTTCTTC. Residues: CASGDGPSSYNEQFF.

The chain is built from TRBV19 and TRBJ2-7; a possible D gene is TRBD2 (6 bases). The length of the CDR3 is 14 residues. V lost 4 bases and J 4 bases, leaving 14 bases between the germline ends. The V gene's germline CDR1 is LNHDA and CDR2 SQIVND (reference sequence). The CDR3 region is CASSNAFGGYEQYF. The CDR3 DNA is TGTGCCAGTAGTAACGCGTTTGGAGGGTACGAGCAGTACTTC.

In its sample, this clonotype was seen many times. The chain is built from TRBV10-3 and TRBJ1-2; D is ambiguous. V was pared by 0 bases and J by 5 bases, with 7 bases between. Looked up from germline, CDR1 is ENHRY and CDR2 is SYGVKD. The length of the CDR3 is 13 residues. The CDR3 region has the DNA TGTGCCATCAGTGAGTCTCTGGGATATGGCTACACCTTC. Its protein product is CAISESLGYGYTF.

This clonotype appeared many times. The chain couples TRBV7-9 to TRBJ1-1, with D unclear. V was cut by 5 bases and J by 4 bases, with 11 bases left in between. CDR3 length equals 13 residues. The germline gives CDR1 SEHNR, CDR2 FQNEAQ (reference sequence). Here the CDR3 DNA reads TGTGCCAGCAGCACAAGTCCTCCCACTGAAGCTTTCTTT. It translates to CASSTSPPTEAFF.

In this sample, this clonotype turned up many times. The chain joins TRBV7-8 to TRBJ2-5; D is ambiguous. CDR3 length equals 11 residues. Trimming left V 1 base short and J 7 bases short, with 4 bases between. The germline V gene encodes CDR1 SGHVS and CDR2 FQNEAQ. DNA of the CDR3: TGTGCCAGCAGCTTAGATGGGACCCAGTACTTC. Translated: CASSLDGTQYF.

This clonotype was counted ten times or more. The rearrangement uses TRBV28 and TRBJ1-1; weak D call: TRBD1 (6 bases). The germline gives CDR1 MDHEN, CDR2 SYDVKM. The CDR3 is 17 amino acids. Trimming left V 10 bases short and J 0 bases short, with 24 bases between. CDR3 residues: CATLGWGAGNLNTEAFF. In nucleotides, the CDR3 is TGTGCCACCCTAGGATGGGGGGCAGGGAATCTGAACACTGAAGCTTTCTTT.

This clonotype was counted many times. J is TRBJ2-5 and V is TRBV7-2; D is uncertain. CDR1 is SGHTA and CDR2 is FQGNSA in the germline V gene. Between the trimmed V and J ends, which lost 3 bases and 1 base, there was a span of 9 bases. The CDR3 sequence is 14 residues long. CDR3 region: CASSFTTPQETQYF. CDR3 DNA: TGTGCCAGCAGCTTCACCACCCCCCAAGAGACCCAGTACTTC.

The chain recombines TRBV20-1 with TRBJ2-1; 11 nucleotides match TRBD2. The CDR3 runs 15 residues. From germline, CDR1 is DFQATT and CDR2 SNEGSKA (reference sequence). V gave up 5 bases and J gave up 4 bases; unmatched junction bases: 7. The CDR3 region is CSARKASGGYNEQFF. CDR3 nucleotides: TGCAGTGCTCGGAAGGCTAGCGGGGGGTACAATGAGCAGTTCTTC.